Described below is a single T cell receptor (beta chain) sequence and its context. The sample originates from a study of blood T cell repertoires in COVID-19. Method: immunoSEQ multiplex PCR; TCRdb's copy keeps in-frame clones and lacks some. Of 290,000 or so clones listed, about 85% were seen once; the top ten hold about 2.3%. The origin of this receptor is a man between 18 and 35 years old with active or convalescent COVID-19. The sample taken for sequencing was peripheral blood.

The CDR3 region is CASSQVLSRTAGYTF. DNA of the CDR3: TGCGCCAGCAGCCAAGTATTAAGTAGGACAGCGGGCTACACCTTC. V and J are TRBV4-3 and TRBJ1-2, with TRBD1 as a possible D gene (6 bases). Trimming removed 1 base from V and 8 bases from J, with 17 bases in between. This CDR3 is 15 amino acids long. Germline loops: CDR1 LGHNA, CDR2 YSLEER.